This TCR beta chain was recovered during a study of response to subunit inactivated influenza vaccine. TCRdb processed the RT-PCR reads anew with MiXCR; each CDR3 protein has one entry. In the table there are roughly 500,000 distinct CDR3 sequences, 16% of which are singletons. General study results and limits: Few additional T cells are recruited per seasonal influenza vaccination, authors suggested.

Concerning this clonotype itself: Antigen unknown.

The length of the CDR3 is 13 residues. V gave up 5 bases and J gave up 6 bases, with 13 bases separating them. Germline assignment: CDR1 SEHNR and CDR2 FQNEAQ (reference sequence). The V and J genes are TRBV7-9 and TRBJ1-2; a possible D gene is TRBD1 (6 bases). The receptor's source is a man in his fifties or sixties who received an inactivated influenza vaccine. The sample was CD4+ T cells sorted from PBMCs, taken less than 30 months after vaccination. The chain's CDR3 is CASSTTGSDGYTF. The CDR3 bases are TGTGCCAGCAGCACCACAGGGTCAGATGGCTACACCTTC.